The present TCR beta chain was sequenced within a study of blood T cells in healthy people across ages. V shed 2 bases, J shed 3 bases, and the junction held 9 bases outside the gene matches. This CDR3 is built from 16 residues. Germline V lookup: CDR1 SNHLY, CDR2 FYNNEI. The sample holds a few counts of this clonotype. Its antigen is still unknown. Study outcomes and limitations: The study found more naive CD4+ cells and higher diversity in long-lived than aged donors. A strong correlation was found between TCR beta diversity and the percentage of naive T cells.

It was with a sample-barcoded 5' primer and a J-beta primer mix that a second PCR of about 7 to 12 cycles was run. Any given sample supplied a minimum of 3 million CDR3-containing paired-end reads. TCRdb passed the 5' RACE reads through MiXCR, listing each CDR3 protein once. The table has roughly 2 million distinct CDR3 sequences, 40% to 55% seen once. This TCR derives from a woman in her thirties or forties in good health. The sample was blood. This rearrangement joins TRBV2 to TRBJ2-5; the match to TRBD2 covers 7 bases. CDR3 bases: TGTGCCAGCAGTGAAACGCCTAGCGGAAGGAAAGAGACCCAGTACTTC. Protein product: CASSETPSGRKETQYF.